This is a list of T cell receptor beta chains from one sample in a study of T cell repertoires in cytomegalovirus infection. TCRdb recomputed calls from the reads with MiXCR, one row per CDR3 protein. Among 490,000 or so distinct CDR3 sequences, 11% were seen once, and the ten largest hold around 9.6%. Sequencing was performed on PBMCs. The receptors stem from a human donor in good health (CMV status not recorded). Some clones in this sample may be carry-over from other donors' samples. CDR3s include the opening cysteine and the closing phenylalanine or tryptophan. The D gene is left open where the match is weak. The listing skips clone size in some rows; elsewhere it reads once, few, many or a size class.

d_call: .
j_call: TRBJ1-3
cdr3_length: 15
v_call: TRBV7-8
clone_size: many
cdr3_nt: TGTGCCAGCAGCTTGAGACGGAACTCTGGAAACACCATATATTTT
cdr3_aa: CASSLRRNSGNTIYF

d_call: TRBD2
j_call: TRBJ2-3
cdr3_length: 16
v_call: TRBV5-5
clone_size: many
cdr3_nt: TGTGCCAGCAGCTTGGAACTAGCGGGGGCCCTTATAACGCAGTATTTT
cdr3_aa: CASSLELAGALITQYF

d_call: TRBD1
j_call: TRBJ2-4
cdr3_length: 14
v_call: TRBV19
clone_size: many
cdr3_nt: TGTGCCAGTAGTCACCGGGACAGCAAAAACATTCAGTACTTC
cdr3_aa: CASSHRDSKNIQYF

d_call: .
j_call: TRBJ2-7
cdr3_length: 15
v_call: TRBV6-6
clone_size: many
cdr3_nt: TGTGCCACAACCTCAGCGCCCAGGGGGGCCTACGAGCAGTACTTC
cdr3_aa: CATTSAPRGAYEQYF

d_call: TRBD1
j_call: TRBJ1-6
cdr3_length: 16
v_call: TRBV19
clone_size: .
cdr3_nt: TGTGCCAGTAGTTCGGGACAGGGGGGCCTTAATTCACCCCTCCACTTT
cdr3_aa: CASSSGQGGLNSPLHF

d_call: TRBD1
j_call: TRBJ1-1
cdr3_length: 18
v_call: TRBV19
clone_size: few
cdr3_nt: TGTGCCAGTAGTATTGGACCGGGACAGGGTCGTGTGAACACTGAAGCTTTCTTT
cdr3_aa: CASSIGPGQGRVNTEAFF

d_call: .
j_call: TRBJ1-1
cdr3_length: 13
v_call: TRBV29-1
clone_size: .
cdr3_nt: TGCAGCGTAATGGGGTCAACCAACACTGAAGCTTTCTTT
cdr3_aa: CSVMGSTNTEAFF

d_call: TRBD2
j_call: TRBJ2-1
cdr3_length: 16
v_call: TRBV7-8
clone_size: many
cdr3_nt: TGTGCCAGCAGCCCCAGCGGGGGGGCGGTCTACAATGAGCAGTTCTTC
cdr3_aa: CASSPSGGAVYNEQFF

d_call: .
j_call: TRBJ1-2
cdr3_length: 15
v_call: TRBV6-1
clone_size: few
cdr3_nt: TGTGCCAGCAGCCTCCTTGACGCCCCAGGGGACGGCTACACCTTC
cdr3_aa: CASSLLDAPGDGYTF

d_call: .
j_call: TRBJ2-1
cdr3_length: 14
v_call: TRBV7-9
clone_size: many
cdr3_nt: TGTGCCAGCAGCCCCCTTTTCGAGAGGGGCAGCACGTTCTTC
cdr3_aa: CASSPLFERGSTFF

d_call: .
j_call: TRBJ2-7
cdr3_length: 15
v_call: TRBV7-4
clone_size: .
cdr3_nt: TGTGCCAGCAGCTTAGCGCGCGGCGCCTCCTACGAGCAGTACTTC
cdr3_aa: CASSLARGASYEQYF

d_call: TRBD2
j_call: TRBJ2-5
cdr3_length: 16
v_call: TRBV15
clone_size: many
cdr3_nt: TGTGCCACCAGCAGGGCCGGGACTAGGGGTTGGGAGACCCAGTACTTC
cdr3_aa: CATSRAGTRGWETQYF

d_call: TRBD2
j_call: TRBJ2-7
cdr3_length: 14
v_call: TRBV20-1
clone_size: .
cdr3_nt: TGCAGTGCTAACCCACTAGCGGGAGAGTCCGAGCAGTACTTC
cdr3_aa: CSANPLAGESEQYF

d_call: TRBD2
j_call: TRBJ2-7
cdr3_length: 15
v_call: TRBV30
clone_size: many
cdr3_nt: TGTGCCTGGAGCCCAGGGACTAGCGGGAGGGAGGAGCAGTACTTC
cdr3_aa: CAWSPGTSGREEQYF

d_call: .
j_call: TRBJ1-5
cdr3_length: 12
v_call: TRBV7-9
clone_size: many
cdr3_nt: TGTGCCAGCAGCTTTATGGACCAGCCCCAGCATTTT
cdr3_aa: CASSFMDQPQHF

d_call: .
j_call: TRBJ1-1
cdr3_length: 14
v_call: TRBV3-1
clone_size: .
cdr3_nt: TGTGCCAGCCTACAACAGGGAAGAGACACTGAAGCTTTCTTT
cdr3_aa: CASLQQGRDTEAFF

d_call: .
j_call: TRBJ2-4
cdr3_length: 20
v_call: TRBV7-8
clone_size: many
cdr3_nt: TGTGCCAGCAGCCATTCCTATCGGGGGGCCTCACAGGTCGCCAAAAACATTCAGTACTTC
cdr3_aa: CASSHSYRGASQVAKNIQYF

d_call: TRBD2
j_call: TRBJ2-1
cdr3_length: 15
v_call: TRBV5-4
clone_size: few
cdr3_nt: TGTGCCAGCAGCTTGATAACTAGCGGGTTTCATGAGCAGTTCTTC
cdr3_aa: CASSLITSGFHEQFF

d_call: .
j_call: TRBJ2-5
cdr3_length: 13
v_call: TRBV28
clone_size: many
cdr3_nt: TGTGCCAGCACCTGGGGGTCGGGTGAGACCCAGTACTTC
cdr3_aa: CASTWGSGETQYF

d_call: TRBD2
j_call: TRBJ2-6
cdr3_length: 15
v_call: TRBV7-3
clone_size: many
cdr3_nt: TGTGCCAGCAGCCCGGCCCCGGGGGGAACTGGCGTCCTGACTTTC
cdr3_aa: CASSPAPGGTGVLTF

d_call: .
j_call: TRBJ2-3
cdr3_length: 15
v_call: TRBV7-3
clone_size: many
cdr3_nt: TGTGCCAGCAGCTTAGGCGGACCCCACACAGATACGCAGTATTTT
cdr3_aa: CASSLGGPHTDTQYF

d_call: TRBD1
j_call: TRBJ2-6
cdr3_length: 14
v_call: TRBV5-1
clone_size: few
cdr3_nt: TGCGCCAGCAGCGATTCTGGGACAGGGCGCGTCCTGACTTTC
cdr3_aa: CASSDSGTGRVLTF